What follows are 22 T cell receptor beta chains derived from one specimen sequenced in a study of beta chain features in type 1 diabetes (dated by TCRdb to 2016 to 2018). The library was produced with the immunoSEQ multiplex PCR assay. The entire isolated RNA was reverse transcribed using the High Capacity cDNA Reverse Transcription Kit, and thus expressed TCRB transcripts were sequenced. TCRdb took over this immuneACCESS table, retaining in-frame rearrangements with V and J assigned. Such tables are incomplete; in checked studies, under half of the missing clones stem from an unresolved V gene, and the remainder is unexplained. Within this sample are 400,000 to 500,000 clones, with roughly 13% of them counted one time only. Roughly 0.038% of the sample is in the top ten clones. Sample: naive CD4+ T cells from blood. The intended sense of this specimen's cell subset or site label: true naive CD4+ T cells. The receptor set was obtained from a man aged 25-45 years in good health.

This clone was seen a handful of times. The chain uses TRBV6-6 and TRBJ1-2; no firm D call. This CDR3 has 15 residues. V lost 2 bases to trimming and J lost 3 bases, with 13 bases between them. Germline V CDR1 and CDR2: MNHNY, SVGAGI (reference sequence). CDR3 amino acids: CASSYPPSRYYGYTF. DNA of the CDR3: TGTGCCAGCAGTTACCCGCCCTCGAGATACTATGGCTACACCTTC.

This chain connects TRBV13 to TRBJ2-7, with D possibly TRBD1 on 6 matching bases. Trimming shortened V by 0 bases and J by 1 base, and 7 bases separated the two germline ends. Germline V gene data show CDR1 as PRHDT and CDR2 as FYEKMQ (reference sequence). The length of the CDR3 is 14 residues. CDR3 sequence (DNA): TGTGCCAGCAGCTTAGGCGGGACATCCTACGAGCAGTACTTC. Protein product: CASSLGGTSYEQYF.

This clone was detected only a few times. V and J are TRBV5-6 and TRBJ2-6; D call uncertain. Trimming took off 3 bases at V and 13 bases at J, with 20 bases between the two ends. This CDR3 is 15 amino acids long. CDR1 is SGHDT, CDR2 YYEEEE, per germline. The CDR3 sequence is CASSYLEVSSRVLTF. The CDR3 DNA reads TGTGCCAGCAGCTACCTCGAGGTTTCCTCAAGGGTCCTGACTTTC.

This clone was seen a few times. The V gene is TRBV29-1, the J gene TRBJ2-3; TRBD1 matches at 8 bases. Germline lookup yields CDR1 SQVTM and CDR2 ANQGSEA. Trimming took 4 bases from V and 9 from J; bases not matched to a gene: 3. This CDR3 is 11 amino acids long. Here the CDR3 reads CSVGTGRTQYF. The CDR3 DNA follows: TGCAGCGTTGGGACAGGGAGAACGCAGTATTTT.

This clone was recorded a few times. The CDR3 spells CASSHHGTDTGELFF. CDR3 DNA: TGCGCCAGCAGTCACCACGGGACAGACACCGGGGAGCTGTTTTTT. The J gene is TRBJ2-2, the V gene TRBV23-1; 7 bases are a match to TRBD1. TRBV23-1 qualifies as an ORF whose function is uncertain. This CDR3 comprises 15 residues. With V trimmed by 3 bases and J by 3 bases, 4 bases remained unmatched.

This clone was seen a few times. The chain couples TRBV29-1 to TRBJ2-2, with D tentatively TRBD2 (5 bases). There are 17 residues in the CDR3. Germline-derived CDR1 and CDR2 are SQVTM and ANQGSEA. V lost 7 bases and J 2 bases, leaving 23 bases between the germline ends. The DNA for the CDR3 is TGCAGCGCAAAAGCGGTAATAGGGAGTCTTAACACCGGGGAGCTGTTTTTT. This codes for CSAKAVIGSLNTGELFF.

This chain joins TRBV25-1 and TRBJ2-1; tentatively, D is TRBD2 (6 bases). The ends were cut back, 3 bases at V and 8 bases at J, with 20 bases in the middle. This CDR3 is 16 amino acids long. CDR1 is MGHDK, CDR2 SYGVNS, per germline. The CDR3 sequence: CASSDTSTGGRYEQFF. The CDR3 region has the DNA TGTGCCAGCAGTGACACTAGCACCGGAGGTCGTTATGAGCAGTTCTTC.

CDR3 amino acids: CASSQQGYGYTF. Written as DNA, the CDR3 is TGCGCCAGCAGCCAACAGGGGTATGGCTACACCTTC. V gene TRBV5-1 combines with J gene TRBJ1-2; TRBD1 matches 7 bases. The CDR3 is 12 amino acids. Germline CDR1 is SGHRS and CDR2 is YFSETQ. With V trimmed by 4 bases and J by 5 bases, 2 bases remained unmatched.

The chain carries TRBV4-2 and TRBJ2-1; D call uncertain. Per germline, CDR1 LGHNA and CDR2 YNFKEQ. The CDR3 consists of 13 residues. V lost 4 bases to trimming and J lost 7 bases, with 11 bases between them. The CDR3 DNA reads TGTGCCAGCAGCCGTATGGCGGATAATGAGCAGTTCTTC. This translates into CASSRMADNEQFF.

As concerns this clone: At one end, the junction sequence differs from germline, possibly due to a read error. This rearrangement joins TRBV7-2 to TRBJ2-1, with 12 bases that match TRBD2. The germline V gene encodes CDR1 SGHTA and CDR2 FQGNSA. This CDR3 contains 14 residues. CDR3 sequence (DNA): TGTGCCAGCAGCCTAGCGGGAGGGCCGTATGAGCAGTTCTTC. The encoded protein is CASSLAGGPYEQFF.

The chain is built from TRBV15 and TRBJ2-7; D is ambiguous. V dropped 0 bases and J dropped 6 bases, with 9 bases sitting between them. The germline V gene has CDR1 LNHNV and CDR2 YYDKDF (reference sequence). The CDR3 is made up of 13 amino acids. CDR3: CATSRDLFGEQYV. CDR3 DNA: TGTGCCACCAGCAGAGACCTGTTCGGCGAGCAGTACGTC.

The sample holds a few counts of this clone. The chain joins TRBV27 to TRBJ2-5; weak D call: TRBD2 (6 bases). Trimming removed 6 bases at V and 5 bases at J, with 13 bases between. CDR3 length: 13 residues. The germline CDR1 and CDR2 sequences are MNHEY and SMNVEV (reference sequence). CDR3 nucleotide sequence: TGTGCCAGCAGCCAACTTCGGGGGGAGACCCAGTACTTC. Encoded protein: CASSQLRGETQYF.

CDR3 loop: CASSVAWQRGGGGYTF. The CDR3 DNA follows: TGTGCCAGCAGCGTAGCTTGGCAACGGGGAGGTGGAGGCTACACCTTC. The genes are TRBV9 and TRBJ1-2; D is undetermined. Germline V gene sequence: CDR1 SGDLS, CDR2 YYNGEE. V was clipped by 0 bases and J by 8 bases, with 20 bases between them. The CDR3 runs 16 residues.

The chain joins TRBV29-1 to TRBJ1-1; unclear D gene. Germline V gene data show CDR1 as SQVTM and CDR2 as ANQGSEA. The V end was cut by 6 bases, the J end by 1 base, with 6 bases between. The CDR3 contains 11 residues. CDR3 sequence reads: CSVAPNTEAFF. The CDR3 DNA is TGCAGCGTGGCACCGAACACTGAAGCTTTCTTT.

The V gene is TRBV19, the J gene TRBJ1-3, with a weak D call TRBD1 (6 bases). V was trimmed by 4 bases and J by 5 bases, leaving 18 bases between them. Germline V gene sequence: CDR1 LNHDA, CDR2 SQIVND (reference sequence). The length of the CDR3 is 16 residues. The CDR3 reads CASSRMAPGARNTIYF. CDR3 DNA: TGTGCCAGTAGTAGAATGGCCCCGGGGGCGAGAAACACCATATATTTT.

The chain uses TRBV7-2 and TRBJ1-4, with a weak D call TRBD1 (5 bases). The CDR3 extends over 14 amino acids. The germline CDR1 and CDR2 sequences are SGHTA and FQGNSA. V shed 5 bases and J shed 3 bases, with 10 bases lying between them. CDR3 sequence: CASSIRVANEKLFF. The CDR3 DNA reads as TGTGCCAGCAGCATCAGGGTGGCTAATGAAAAACTGTTTTTT.

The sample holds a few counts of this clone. The CDR3 is CASSRWTSGTETQYF. CDR3 sequence (DNA): TGCGCCAGCAGCAGGTGGACTAGCGGGACTGAGACCCAGTACTTC. The chain links TRBV5-1 to TRBJ2-5, with 12 bases that match TRBD2. This CDR3 comprises 15 residues. Germline trimming cut 4 bases from V and 5 bases from J; bases unmatched to any gene: 6. Per the germline V gene, CDR1 is SGHRS and CDR2 is YFSETQ.

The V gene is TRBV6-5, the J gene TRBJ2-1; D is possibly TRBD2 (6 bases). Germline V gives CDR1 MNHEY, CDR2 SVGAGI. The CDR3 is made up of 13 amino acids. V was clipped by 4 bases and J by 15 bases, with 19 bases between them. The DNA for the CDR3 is TGTGCCAGCAGTTTTTCGGACGGGAGCTCGTGGTTCTTC. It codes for CASSFSDGSSWFF.

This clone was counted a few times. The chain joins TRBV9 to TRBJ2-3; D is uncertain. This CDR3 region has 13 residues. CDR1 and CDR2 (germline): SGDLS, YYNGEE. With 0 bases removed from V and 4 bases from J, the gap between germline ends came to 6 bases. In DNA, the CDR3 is TGTGCCAGCAGCGTAGTGTATGCAGATACGCAGTATTTT. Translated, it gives CASSVVYADTQYF.

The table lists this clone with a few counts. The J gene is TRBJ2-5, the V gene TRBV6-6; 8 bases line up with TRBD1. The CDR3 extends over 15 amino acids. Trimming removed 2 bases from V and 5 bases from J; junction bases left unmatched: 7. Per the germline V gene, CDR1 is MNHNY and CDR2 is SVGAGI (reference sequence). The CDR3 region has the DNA TGTGCCAGCAGTTACCGGGACAGGCCCAGGGAGACCCAGTACTTC. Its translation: CASSYRDRPRETQYF.

As DNA, the CDR3 is TGTGCCTGGTTCAGGACGGGGGGCTATGGCTACACCTTC. This encodes CAWFRTGGYGYTF. The V and J genes are TRBV30 and TRBJ1-2; D possibly corresponds to TRBD1 (5 bases). Trimming shortened V by 5 bases and J by 4 bases, and 14 bases separated the two germline ends. Germline lookup yields CDR1 GTSNPN and CDR2 SVGIG (reference sequence). CDR3 length: 13 residues.

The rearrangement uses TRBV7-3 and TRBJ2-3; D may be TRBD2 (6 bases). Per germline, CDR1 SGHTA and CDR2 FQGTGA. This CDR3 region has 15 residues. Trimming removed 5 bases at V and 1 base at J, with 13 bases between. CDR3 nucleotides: TGTGCCAGCAGCCTGGGAGGAGCTCGCACAGATACGCAGTATTTT. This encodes CASSLGGARTDTQYF.